This TCR beta chain was found in a study of blood T cell repertoires in COVID-19. The wider study: Collection of acute and convalescent COVID-19 samples took place in the United States, Italy and Spain. In each case, the material was cDNA or gDNA derived from T cells, B-cell-depleted T cells, or PBMCs.

It was during active infection that Seattle patients were enrolled and then longitudinally followed. This clone showed up just once. V lost 0 bases, J lost 2 bases, and 11 bases lay in between. The CDR3 sequence is 16 residues long. CDR1 and CDR2 from the germline V gene are MGHRA and YSYEKL. Original handling: By means of reference gene primer amplification, nucleated cell counts were estimated. Profiling relied on immunoSEQ multiplex PCR, and the TCRdb table lists in-frame clones only, not all of them. V and J calls and clone size are those listed in that table; D and trimming were worked out from the DNA. The data contain about 140,000 clones, roughly 84% of them singletons.

The chain links TRBV4-1 to TRBJ1-5; D is possibly TRBD1 (6 bases). The TCR originated in a man aged 25 to 40 with COVID-19, enrolled during active disease. The sample consisted of peripheral blood. The CDR3 spells CASSQEGGLGNQPQHF. The CDR3 DNA sequence: TGCGCCAGCAGCCAAGAGGGGGGGCTGGGCAATCAGCCCCAGCATTTT.